This T cell receptor beta chain was recorded in a study of shared clonotypes between healthy human individuals. This clone was picked up one time. Its target is not known. The assay was immunoSEQ multiplex PCR, and TCRdb's table has in-frame clones only and misses some. The sample shows millions of clones, less than 95% of them seen only once. Positive CCR7 selection of CD45RO-negative cells yielded the naive CD8 cells, and terminally differentiated effector memory CD45RA+ cells were excluded. Whole-study findings and limits: Naive subsets typically showed greater estimated richness than memory subsets. It was the non-shared clonotypes that had lower generation probabilities than clonotypes shared by all four donors.

V lost 1 base and J lost 2, with 6 bases in between. CDR3 size: 13 residues. Germline V gives CDR1 MNHEY, CDR2 SMNVEV (reference sequence). Input material: naive CD8+ T cells sorted from blood. The receptor's source is a man aged 18 to 30 in good health. The V gene is TRBV27, the J gene TRBJ2-7; D unresolved. The CDR3 DNA reads TGTGCCAGCAGTTTATTCGGAACCTACGAGCAGTACTTC. It translates to CASSLFGTYEQYF.